The source of this TCR beta chain is a study of blood T cell repertoires in COVID-19. The V end was cut by 2 bases, the J end by 4 bases, with 21 bases between. This CDR3 region has 18 residues. Germline V lookup: CDR1 SNHLY, CDR2 FYNNEI. This clone was seen a few times. Some clones are missing from TCRdb's copy, which holds only in-frame ones; the method was immunoSEQ multiplex PCR. Among 45,000 to 65,000 clones listed, around 84% were seen once. J is TRBJ2-1 and V is TRBV2; D is perhaps TRBD1 (7 bases). The sequence was obtained from an elderly man with active COVID-19. Sample: peripheral blood. CDR3 sequence (DNA): TGTGCCAGCAGTGAAAGGGGCAGGGGGAGGCGGGTTTACAATGAGCAGTTCTTC. Translating gives CASSERGRGRRVYNEQFF. Full variable domain (outside the CDR3, taken from reference TRBV2 and TRBJ2-1): EPEVTQTPSHQVTQMGQEVILRCVPISNHLYFYWYRQILGQKVEFLVSFYNNEISEKSEIFDDQFSVERPDGSNFTLKIRSTKLEDSAMYFCASSERGRGRRVYNEQFFGPGTRLTVL.